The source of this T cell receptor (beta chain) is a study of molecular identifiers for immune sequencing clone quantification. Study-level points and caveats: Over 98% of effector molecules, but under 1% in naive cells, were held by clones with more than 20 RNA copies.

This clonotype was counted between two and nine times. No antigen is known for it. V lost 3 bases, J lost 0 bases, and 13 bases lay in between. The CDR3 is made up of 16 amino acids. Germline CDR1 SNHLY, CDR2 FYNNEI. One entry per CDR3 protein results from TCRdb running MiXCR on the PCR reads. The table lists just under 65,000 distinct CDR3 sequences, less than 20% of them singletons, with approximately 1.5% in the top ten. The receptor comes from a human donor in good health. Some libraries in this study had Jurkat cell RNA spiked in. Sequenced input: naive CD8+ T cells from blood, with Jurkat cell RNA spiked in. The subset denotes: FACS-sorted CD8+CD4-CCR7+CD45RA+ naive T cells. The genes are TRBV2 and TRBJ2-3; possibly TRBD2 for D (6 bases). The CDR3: CASSDLGRLSTDTQYF. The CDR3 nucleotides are TGTGCCAGCAGTGACTTAGGGAGGTTGAGCACAGATACGCAGTATTTT.